Below are 26 T cell receptor beta chains sequenced from a single sample in a study of T cell changes during pregnancy in multiple sclerosis. Only in-frame clones appear in the TCRdb table, and some are missing; sequencing was by immunoSEQ multiplex PCR. This table holds about 57,000 clones, 93% found once. The starting material was peripheral blood, obtained after pregnancy. These receptor sequences come from a female donor with multiple sclerosis, enrolled in a pregnancy study.

The rearrangement links TRBV28 to TRBJ2-7; D remains unclear. The length of the CDR3 is 14 residues. Trimming removed 6 bases from V and 2 bases from J, with 14 bases in between. Germline V gene data show CDR1 as MDHEN and CDR2 as SYDVKM. The chain's CDR3 is CASSPSRGAYEQYF. CDR3 DNA: TGTGCCAGCAGCCCTAGTCGCGGAGCCTACGAGCAGTACTTC.

This sequence joins TRBV11-3 and TRBJ2-1; 8 bases are a match to TRBD1. Looked up from germline, CDR1 is SGHNT and CDR2 is YENEEA. The ends lost 3 bases at V and 3 bases at J; junction bases unmatched: 4. The CDR3 extends over 15 amino acids. CDR3 protein: CASSLGQDLYNEQFF. The CDR3 DNA follows: TGTGCCAGCAGCTTGGGACAGGACCTCTACAATGAGCAGTTCTTC.

The chain combines TRBV28 with TRBJ1-1; D is unclear. Germline CDR1 reads MDHEN; CDR2 reads SYDVKM. V was trimmed by 5 bases and J by 14 bases, leaving 18 bases between them. This CDR3 is 12 amino acids long. CDR3 coding DNA: TGTGCCAGCAGTCAGCCGACGGGATTAGCGTTCTTT. This translates into CASSQPTGLAFF.

The rearrangement uses TRBV4-3 and TRBJ2-3; possible D gene TRBD2, 5 bases. The CDR3 has 15 residues. Germline CDR1 LGHNA, CDR2 YSLEER. V lost 0 bases and J lost 3, with 10 bases in between. The CDR3 DNA is TGCGCCAGCAGCCAAGAAGTAGCGAATACAGATACGCAGTATTTT. Protein product: CASSQEVANTDTQYF.

J is TRBJ2-7 and V is TRBV6-5; 13 bases are a match to TRBD2. The V and J ends lost 6 bases and 1 base, in that order; junction bases with no gene match: 3. Germline V gene sequence: CDR1 MNHEY, CDR2 SVGAGI. The CDR3 is made up of 15 amino acids. CDR3 residues: CASSSGLAGSYEQYF. Here the CDR3 DNA reads TGTGCCAGCAGCTCGGGACTAGCGGGATCCTACGAGCAGTACTTC.

The J gene is TRBJ1-1, the V gene TRBV7-9, with D possibly TRBD1 on 5 matching bases. Trimming removed 3 bases at V and 0 bases at J, with 11 bases between. The CDR3 sequence is 15 residues long. Germline loops: CDR1 SEHNR, CDR2 FQNEAQ (reference sequence). This CDR3 reads CASSFLGRVNTEAFF. The CDR3 nucleotides read TGTGCCAGCAGCTTCCTAGGCAGGGTGAACACTGAAGCTTTCTTT.

This chain links TRBV9 with TRBJ2-7, with 11 bases identical to TRBD1. This CDR3 spans 15 amino acids. The trim removed 3 bases at V and 3 bases at J, leaving 5 bases unmatched. Germline V gene data show CDR1 as SGDLS and CDR2 as YYNGEE. The CDR3 loop is CASSAGQGENYEQYF. CDR3 bases: TGTGCCAGCAGCGCGGGACAGGGGGAGAACTACGAGCAGTACTTC.

The chain links TRBV14 to TRBJ1-1; 8 bases agree with TRBD1. V lost 4 bases to trimming and J lost 1 base; unmatched junction nucleotides: 11. This CDR3 contains 17 residues. The germline gives CDR1 SGHDN, CDR2 FVKESK. This CDR3 reads CASSPTRRTGTNTEAFF. Here the CDR3 DNA reads TGTGCCAGCAGCCCGACGAGGAGGACAGGGACGAACACTGAAGCTTTCTTT.

The genes are TRBV7-2 and TRBJ1-5; D is unresolved. CDR1 is SGHTA and CDR2 is FQGNSA in the germline V gene. Trimming stripped 2 bases from V and 4 bases from J, with 9 bases between. The CDR3 runs to 14 residues. The CDR3 region is CASSLKPSNQPQHF. In DNA, the CDR3 is TGTGCCAGCAGCTTAAAGCCTTCTAATCAGCCCCAGCATTTT.

This chain links TRBV5-1 with TRBJ2-2, with a possible D match to TRBD2 (6 bases). This CDR3 is built from 16 residues. Trimming removed 0 bases at V and 7 bases at J, with 16 bases between. In germline, CDR1 is SGHRS, CDR2 YFSETQ. The CDR3 coding sequence is TGCGCCAGCAGCTTGGAATTAGCGGAGGTGGGCGGGGAGCTGTTTTTT. It translates to CASSLELAEVGGELFF.

V gene TRBV4-3 combines with J gene TRBJ1-1; 7 bases fit TRBD1. V shed 4 bases and J 5 bases; nucleotides not matched to a gene: 4. Germline CDR1 LGHNA, CDR2 YSLEER. The CDR3 length is 13 residues. The DNA of the CDR3 is TGCGCCAGCAGCCTAGGGGGCGGGACTGAAGCTTTCTTT. Translating it yields CASSLGGGTEAFF.

As DNA, the CDR3 is TGTGCCACCAGCAGAGTTAGGGAGGAGACCCAGTACTTC. Translation gives CATSRVREETQYF. This chain connects TRBV15 to TRBJ2-5; weak D call: TRBD2 (5 bases). The CDR3 extends over 13 amino acids. The germline V gene encodes CDR1 LNHNV and CDR2 YYDKDF (reference sequence). Between the trimmed V and J ends, which lost 1 base and 5 bases, there was a span of 8 bases.

The rearrangement links TRBV29-1 to TRBJ2-3; 11 bases are shared with TRBD2. The CDR3 has 16 amino acids. In germline, CDR1 is SQVTM, CDR2 ANQGSEA. The ends lost 6 bases at V and 2 bases at J; junction bases unmatched: 10. CDR3 amino acids: CSVKGIAGGDTDTQYF. The CDR3 DNA reads as TGCAGCGTAAAGGGGATAGCGGGAGGGGACACAGATACGCAGTATTTT.

This clone was detected once. V and J are TRBV29-1 and TRBJ2-7; D is uncertain. Germline V CDR1 and CDR2: SQVTM, ANQGSEA. CDR3 length equals 15 residues. V lost 0 bases and J 3 bases, leaving 15 bases between the germline ends. This chain's CDR3 is CSVEDEYNQSYEQYF. DNA for the CDR3: TGCAGCGTTGAAGATGAATACAACCAAAGCTACGAGCAGTACTTC.

This clone was detected only once. The chain joins TRBV9 to TRBJ2-1; perhaps TRBD1 as D (6 bases). Deletions cut 4 bases from V and 0 bases from J, with 14 bases between. The CDR3 consists of 16 residues. Germline CDR1 is SGDLS and CDR2 is YYNGEE. The CDR3: CASSLSGASSYNEQFF. In DNA form, the CDR3 reads TGTGCCAGCAGCCTTTCAGGGGCGAGCTCCTACAATGAGCAGTTCTTC. Drawing the rest from reference TRBV9 and TRBJ2-1, the complete variable domain is DSGVTQTPKHLITATGQRVTLRCSPRSGDLSVYWYQQSLDQGLQFLIQYYNGEERAKGNILERFSAQQFPDLHSELNLSSLELGDSALYFCASSLSGASSYNEQFFGPGTRLTVL.

The V call is TRBV27, the J call TRBJ2-1, with 9 bases matching TRBD1. V dropped 5 bases and J dropped 4; count of bases not matched to a gene: 6. The CDR3 is made up of 15 amino acids. The V gene's germline CDR1 is MNHEY and CDR2 SMNVEV (reference sequence). CDR3 sequence: CASSPFGQGYNEQFF. The DNA of the CDR3 is TGTGCCAGCAGTCCCTTCGGACAGGGGTACAATGAGCAGTTCTTC.

V and J are TRBV27 and TRBJ2-7; possibly TRBD2 for D (6 bases). The CDR3 totals 13 residues. V was shortened by 4 bases and J by 4 bases, with 11 bases between the two germline ends. The V gene's germline CDR1 is MNHEY and CDR2 SMNVEV (reference sequence). The chain's CDR3 is CASSSPGGYEQYF. The DNA for the CDR3 is TGTGCCAGCAGTTCCCCAGGAGGGTACGAGCAGTACTTC.

The chain employs TRBV4-2 and TRBJ1-3; 9 bases align to TRBD1. The CDR3 sequence is 18 residues long. J was trimmed by 0 bases and V by 4 bases; bases with no gene match: 10. Germline CDR1 and CDR2: LGHNA and YNFKEQ. The CDR3 sequence is CASSRLTGGLFSGNTIYF. CDR3 coding DNA: TGTGCCAGCAGCCGCCTAACAGGGGGCTTATTCTCTGGAAACACCATATATTTT.

The V and J genes are TRBV5-6 and TRBJ2-5; D is possibly TRBD2 (6 bases). The CDR3 is 15 residues long. Germline CDR1 reads SGHDT; CDR2 reads YYEEEE. Trimming cost V 1 base and J 1 base, with 11 bases left between them. The CDR3: CASSLWGVLQETQYF. Here the CDR3 DNA reads TGTGCCAGCAGCTTGTGGGGGGTCCTCCAAGAGACCCAGTACTTC.

V and J are TRBV7-6 and TRBJ2-3, with TRBD2 as a possible D gene (5 bases). Germline V gives CDR1 SGHVS, CDR2 FNYEAQ. This CDR3 contains 12 residues. Trimming cost V 5 bases and J 4 bases, with 7 bases left between them. The CDR3 here is CASSARADTQYF. The CDR3 DNA reads TGTGCCAGCAGCGCGCGGGCAGATACGCAGTATTTT.

The V call is TRBV9, the J call TRBJ2-3; D perhaps matches TRBD2 (6 bases). CDR3 length: 16 residues. Trimming shortened V by 0 bases and J by 0 bases, and 11 bases separated the two germline ends. Germline V gene sequence: CDR1 SGDLS, CDR2 YYNGEE. The CDR3, as DNA: TGTGCCAGCAGCGTAGTTCCTAGCGTGAGCACAGATACGCAGTATTTT. As protein: CASSVVPSVSTDTQYF.

The chain recombines TRBV7-9 with TRBJ2-3; no clear D. V was pared by 1 base and J by 0 bases, with 8 bases between. Germline CDR1 and CDR2: SEHNR and FQNEAQ (reference sequence). The CDR3 is 15 amino acids. The CDR3 sequence: CASSLGSSSTDTQYF. CDR3 DNA: TGTGCCAGCAGCTTAGGCAGTTCTAGCACAGATACGCAGTATTTT.

The chain recombines TRBV2 with TRBJ2-1; 9 bases are shared with TRBD2. V dropped 5 bases and J dropped 7; count of bases not matched to a gene: 12. CDR3 length equals 16 residues. The germline V gene has CDR1 SNHLY and CDR2 FYNNEI. In nucleotides, the CDR3 is TGTGCCAGCAGTCCTCCCTCGGGACTAGCACCTAATGAGCAGTTCTTC. Amino acid sequence: CASSPPSGLAPNEQFF.

This chain joins TRBV7-2 and TRBJ1-5, with D perhaps matching TRBD1 (6 bases). The CDR3 has 13 residues. V lost 5 bases and J lost 7, with 12 bases in between. Looked up from germline, CDR1 is SGHTA and CDR2 is FQGNSA. The CDR3 nucleotides read TGTGCCAGCAGCCTACAGGGTGGACAGCCCCAGCATTTT. Amino acids: CASSLQGGQPQHF. Together with reference TRBV7-2 and TRBJ1-5, the CDR3 gives the full variable domain: GAGVSQSPSNKVTEKGKDVELRCDPISGHTALYWYRQSLGQGLEFLIYFQGNSAPDKSGLPSDRFSAERTGGSVSTLTIQRTQQEDSAVYLCASSLQGGQPQHFGDGTRLSIL.

The genes are TRBV27 and TRBJ1-1, with D perhaps TRBD1 (5 bases). Germline values: CDR1 MNHEY, CDR2 SMNVEV (reference sequence). This CDR3 is built from 15 residues. V shed 5 bases and J shed 5 bases, with 18 bases lying between them. CDR3 in DNA: TGTGCCAGCAGTCCTGGGGGGGATCCCAGGACTGAAGCTTTCTTT. Translation gives CASSPGGDPRTEAFF.

The V and J genes are TRBV6-5 and TRBJ2-1; 9 nucleotides agree with TRBD2. This CDR3 is built from 15 residues. The junction had 9 bases not matched to a gene; V was cut back by 7 bases and J by 5 bases. Germline CDR1 reads MNHEY; CDR2 reads SVGAGI. CDR3 bases: TGTGCCAGCACCTATCTTAGCGGGAGCAACAATGAGCAGTTCTTC. As protein: CASTYLSGSNNEQFF.